The source of this TCR beta chain is a study of OX40 agonist ivuxolimab in advanced cancers. Study context: Cancers in dose escalation were hepatocellular, melanoma, renal cell and head and neck. Partial responses were achieved by three patients, of whom one had hepatocellular carcinoma and two had cutaneous melanoma.

Clones were sequenced by immunoSEQ multiplex PCR, and TCRdb holds only the in-frame ones, with some missing. Here the sample spans just over 60,000 clones, roughly 90% being singletons. The CDR3 is 18 residues long. The germline gives CDR1 KGHSH, CDR2 LQKENI. Trimming pared 3 bases from V and 0 bases from J, leaving 19 bases between. The rearrangement links TRBV18 to TRBJ2-3, with D possibly TRBD2 on 6 matching bases. Sample: CD4+ or CD8+ T cells sorted from blood, taken in a trial of the OX40 agonist ivuxolimab. The source is an adult with an advanced solid tumor such as melanoma, head and neck, liver or kidney cancer. The CDR3 DNA reads as TGTGCCAGCTCACCCCAGCTGGGAGGAAGGGGTAGCACAGATACGCAGTATTTT. This encodes CASSPQLGGRGSTDTQYF.